This is a list of T cell receptor beta chains from one sample in a study of T cells in Graves' hyperthyroidism and ophthalmopathy. In TCRdb, the multiplex PCR reads were re-called with MiXCR into one record per CDR3 protein. The data contain about 720,000 distinct CDR3 sequences, roughly a sixth of them seen just once; the ten biggest clones take up about a sixth. Sequencing was carried out using blood. All receptors derive from a woman in her forties or fifties with Graves' hyperthyroidism that later progressed to Graves' ophthalmopathy. The CDR3 runs from the conserved cysteine through the conserved F or W. Each record gives: D gene, CDR3 length, J gene, V gene, clone size, CDR3 protein, CDR3 DNA. The D gene is left open where the match is weak. Size values are once, few and many counts, or a class for expanded clones, and some rows have none.

D: TRBD2
length: 17
J: TRBJ2-5
V: TRBV11-3
size: .
CDR3: CASSLGGLLPAGGTQYF
DNA: TGTGCCAGCAGCTTAGGGGGACTACTGCCCGCCGGGGGGACCCAGTACTTC

D: TRBD1
length: 15
J: TRBJ2-7
V: TRBV6-2/TRBV6-3
size: many
CDR3: CASSWDRDFSYEQYF
DNA: TGTGCCAGCAGCTGGGACAGGGATTTCTCCTACGAGCAGTACTTC

D: .
length: 12
J: TRBJ2-7
V: TRBV18
size: once
CDR3: CASSPLGYGQYF
DNA: TGTGCCAGCTCACCACTGGGGTACGGGCAGTACTTC

D: .
length: 13
J: TRBJ2-2
V: TRBV4-1
size: .
CDR3: CASRSGETGELFF
DNA: TGCGCCAGCAGGTCAGGGGAAACCGGGGAGCTGTTTTTT

D: .
length: 16
J: TRBJ2-5
V: TRBV6-1
size: .
CDR3: CASSPDSSLTAETQYF
DNA: TGTGCCAGCAGCCCGGACAGCTCATTAACGGCAGAGACCCAGTACTTC

D: TRBD2
length: 17
J: TRBJ2-3
V: TRBV3-1
size: many
CDR3: CASSQEQAGVIGDTQYF
DNA: TGTGCCAGCAGCCAAGAACAAGCGGGGGTGATTGGAGATACGCAGTATTTT

D: TRBD1
length: 12
J: TRBJ1-1
V: TRBV19
size: .
CDR3: CASSNTGAEAFF
DNA: TGTGCCAGTAGTAATACAGGGGCTGAAGCTTTCTTT

D: TRBD1
length: 14
J: TRBJ1-5
V: TRBV3-1
size: many
CDR3: CASSSTGPNQPQHF
DNA: TGTGCCAGCAGCTCGACAGGGCCAAATCAGCCCCAGCATTTT

D: .
length: 15
J: TRBJ1-1
V: TRBV20-1
size: few
CDR3: CSARVRKGRGTEAFF
DNA: TGCAGTGCTAGAGTAAGAAAAGGTCGGGGCACTGAAGCTTTCTTT

D: TRBD2
length: 16
J: TRBJ2-2
V: TRBV7-2
size: many
CDR3: CASSLLAGGQVGELFF
DNA: TGTGCCAGCAGCCTCCTAGCGGGGGGGCAGGTCGGGGAGCTGTTTTTT

D: .
length: 14
J: TRBJ1-1
V: TRBV20-1
size: many
CDR3: CSAVSFGDHTEAFF
DNA: TGCAGTGCCGTTAGCTTCGGGGACCACACTGAAGCTTTCTTT

D: TRBD2
length: 15
J: TRBJ2-3
V: TRBV6-1
size: few
CDR3: CASRERGGRGDTQYF
DNA: TGTGCCAGCAGGGAGCGGGGGGGCAGAGGAGATACGCAGTATTTT

D: .
length: 16
J: TRBJ2-2
V: TRBV12-3/TRBV12-4
size: .
CDR3: CASSLAWGFNTGELFF
DNA: TGTGCCAGCAGTTTAGCGTGGGGTTTTAACACCGGGGAGCTGTTTTTT

D: .
length: 16
J: TRBJ2-2
V: TRBV5-1
size: many
CDR3: CASSWTGTSNTGELFF
DNA: TGCGCCAGCAGCTGGACCGGGACATCGAACACCGGGGAGCTGTTTTTT

D: .
length: 13
J: TRBJ1-1
V: TRBV30
size: many
CDR3: CAWRMDRNTEAFF
DNA: TGTGCCTGGAGGATGGACAGGAACACTGAAGCTTTCTTT

D: TRBD1
length: 16
J: TRBJ2-2
V: TRBV14
size: .
CDR3: CASSQGRTGSTGELFF
DNA: TGTGCCAGCAGCCAAGGCCGGACAGGGAGCACCGGGGAGCTGTTTTTT

D: .
length: 14
J: TRBJ2-7
V: TRBV9
size: many
CDR3: CASSPSGTDYEQYF
DNA: TGTGCCAGCAGCCCCAGCGGGACAGACTACGAGCAGTACTTC

D: .
length: 15
J: TRBJ1-4
V: TRBV2
size: many
CDR3: CASGGWSGILEKLFF
DNA: TGTGCCAGCGGGGGGTGGTCGGGGATCCTTGAAAAACTGTTTTTT

D: .
length: 11
J: TRBJ2-2
V: TRBV29-1
size: few
CDR3: CSVGVGWELFF
DNA: TGCAGCGTTGGGGTCGGCTGGGAGCTGTTTTTT

D: TRBD1
length: 16
J: TRBJ2-1
V: TRBV18
size: many
CDR3: CASSPNRDSSYNEQFF
DNA: TGTGCCAGCTCACCAAACCGGGACAGCAGCTACAATGAGCAGTTCTTC

D: .
length: 12
J: TRBJ1-2
V: TRBV6-5
size: .
CDR3: CASSYGGRGYTF
DNA: TGTGCCAGCAGTTACGGGGGCCGTGGCTACACCTTC

D: .
length: 14
J: TRBJ2-5
V: TRBV19
size: few
CDR3: CASSIMGSAETQYF
DNA: TGTGCCAGTAGTATTATGGGGTCGGCTGAGACCCAGTACTTC

D: TRBD2
length: 19
J: TRBJ2-7
V: TRBV28
size: .
CDR3: CASSLTLAGPASSSYEQYF
DNA: TGTGCCAGCAGTTTAACGCTAGCGGGGCCAGCTTCGAGCTCCTACGAGCAGTACTTC

D: .
length: 14
J: TRBJ2-6
V: TRBV19
size: many
CDR3: CASSDASGANVLTF
DNA: TGTGCCAGTAGTGATGCGTCTGGGGCCAACGTCCTGACTTTC

D: .
length: 15
J: TRBJ2-5
V: TRBV5-6
size: many
CDR3: CASSPGRRPEETQYF
DNA: TGTGCCAGCAGCCCGGGACGACGTCCAGAAGAGACCCAGTACTTC

D: .
length: 13
J: TRBJ1-3
V: TRBV12-3/TRBV12-4
size: .
CDR3: CASTGRSGNTIYF
DNA: TGTGCCAGCACCGGTCGCTCTGGAAACACCATATATTTT

D: .
length: 15
J: TRBJ2-2
V: TRBV6-5
size: .
CDR3: CASSYTNQNTGELFF
DNA: TGTGCCAGCAGTTACACTAATCAGAACACCGGGGAGCTGTTTTTT

D: .
length: 14
J: TRBJ1-6
V: TRBV5-1
size: many
CDR3: CASSPSMNNSPLHF
DNA: TGCGCCAGCAGCCCCTCGATGAATAATTCACCCCTCCACTTT

D: TRBD1
length: 17
J: TRBJ2-6
V: TRBV27
size: .
CDR3: CASGPGQGVPGANVLTF
DNA: TGTGCCAGCGGACCGGGACAGGGGGTACCCGGGGCCAACGTCCTGACTTTC